These T cell receptor beta chains were read from a single sample in a study of somatic mutations in cytotoxic T cells in rheumatoid arthritis. Data came from immunoSEQ multiplex PCR; TCRdb stores just in-frame clones and leaves some out. Of about 23,000 clones in the sample, around 75% were seen once. Input material: CD8+ T cells sorted from blood. The receptors originated from an adult with rheumatoid arthritis. CDR3s include the opening cysteine and the closing phenylalanine or tryptophan. The D gene is left open where the match is weak. Clone size is given for some rows only: seen once, a few or many times, or a class if the clone is expanded.

CDR3: CASSLASGRGLTDTQYF; DNA: TGTGCCAGCAGCTTAGCGAGCGGCAGGGGGCTAACAGATACGCAGTATTTT; size: NA; V: TRBV7-9; D: TRBD1; J: TRBJ2-3
CDR3: CASSLLGGTEKLFF; DNA: TGTGCCAGCAGTTTATTAGGTGGAACTGAAAAACTGTTTTTT; size: NA; V: TRBV27; D: NA; J: TRBJ1-4
CDR3: CASSPDRGNTEAFF; DNA: TGTGCCAGTAGCCCGGACAGGGGAAACACTGAAGCTTTCTTT; size: NA; V: TRBV19; D: TRBD1; J: TRBJ1-1
CDR3: CATSNGEATDVAFF; DNA: TGTGCCACCAGCAATGGGGAGGCGACAGACGTAGCTTTCTTT; size: few; V: TRBV15; D: NA; J: TRBJ1-1
CDR3: CASREFTGGYTYEQYF; DNA: TGTGCCAGCAGAGAATTTACAGGGGGATACACCTACGAGCAGTACTTC; size: NA; V: TRBV6-6; D: TRBD1; J: TRBJ2-7
CDR3: CASSPRGQGPPYEQYF; DNA: TGTGCCAGTAGTCCCCGCGGGCAGGGGCCACCCTACGAGCAGTACTTC; size: few; V: TRBV19; D: NA; J: TRBJ2-7
CDR3: CASSQAGLQYFYEQYF; DNA: TGTGCCAGCAGCCAAGCCGGACTACAGTACTTCTACGAGCAGTACTTC; size: NA; V: TRBV7-2; D: NA; J: TRBJ2-7
CDR3: CASSPYSNSETQYF; DNA: TGTGCCAGCAGCCCATATAGCAATTCAGAGACCCAGTACTTC; size: NA; V: TRBV11-1; D: NA; J: TRBJ2-5
CDR3: CASSPFGSYEQYF; DNA: TGTGCCAGCAGCCCGTTCGGTTCCTACGAGCAGTACTTC; size: NA; V: TRBV7-9; D: NA; J: TRBJ2-7
CDR3: CASSAAPGANVLTF; DNA: TGTGCCAGTTCAGCGGCCCCTGGGGCCAACGTCCTGACTTTC; size: NA; V: TRBV6-6; D: NA; J: TRBJ2-6
CDR3: CASSFHGTSASNQPQHF; DNA: TGTGCCAGCAGCTTCCACGGGACGTCGGCCAGTAATCAGCCCCAGCATTTT; size: NA; V: TRBV7-3; D: NA; J: TRBJ1-5
CDR3: CSVEAGQGALGYTF; DNA: TGCAGCGTTGAAGCCGGACAGGGGGCATTGGGCTACACCTTC; size: NA; V: TRBV29-1; D: TRBD1; J: TRBJ1-2
CDR3: CASSFLRGPSDTQYF; DNA: TGTGCCAGCAGCTTTCTGCGGGGGCCGTCAGATACGCAGTATTTT; size: NA; V: TRBV7-2; D: NA; J: TRBJ2-3
CDR3: CASSPYGQGGNEQFF; DNA: TGTGCCAGCAGCCCATACGGACAGGGGGGCAATGAGCAGTTCTTC; size: NA; V: TRBV11-3; D: TRBD1; J: TRBJ2-1
CDR3: CASSQSNRGEAFF; DNA: TGCGCCAGCAGCCAGTCAAACAGGGGTGAAGCTTTCTTT; size: NA; V: TRBV4-1; D: TRBD1; J: TRBJ1-1
CDR3: CASSRGQRSGDEQYF; DNA: TGCGCCAGCAGCCGGGGACAGCGGTCTGGCGACGAGCAGTACTTC; size: NA; V: TRBV4-1; D: TRBD1; J: TRBJ2-7
CDR3: CASSPPPGLGYTF; DNA: TGTGCCAGCTCACCACCTCCAGGGTTGGGCTACACCTTC; size: NA; V: TRBV18; D: NA; J: TRBJ1-2
CDR3: CASSLLGGGGRDTEAFF; DNA: TGTGCCAGCAGCTTATTGGGAGGTGGCGGGCGGGACACTGAAGCTTTCTTT; size: NA; V: TRBV7-9; D: NA; J: TRBJ1-1
CDR3: CASSGGRGGVGYEQYF; DNA: TGTGCCAGCAGTGGGGGCCGAGGGGGAGTAGGTTACGAGCAGTACTTC; size: few; V: TRBV27; D: NA; J: TRBJ2-7
CDR3: CASSGTSGGRTDTQYF; DNA: TGTGCCAGCAGCGGTACTAGCGGGGGGCGCACAGATACGCAGTATTTT; size: NA; V: TRBV7-3; D: TRBD2; J: TRBJ2-3
CDR3: CASSRLAGAVETQYF; DNA: TGTGCCAGCAGCAGACTAGCGGGAGCTGTAGAGACCCAGTACTTC; size: once; V: TRBV6-6; D: TRBD2; J: TRBJ2-5
CDR3: CATVCHDSDKGETQYF; DNA: TGTGCCACCGTATGCCACGACAGTGACAAGGGGGAGACCCAGTACTTC; size: NA; V: TRBV21-1; D: NA; J: TRBJ2-5
CDR3: CASRPWNEKLFF; DNA: TGTGCCAGCAGACCCTGGAATGAAAAACTGTTTTTT; size: NA; V: TRBV6-1; D: NA; J: TRBJ1-4
CDR3: CATSRRGRGEHQPQHF; DNA: TGTGCCACCAGCAGACGCGGGAGAGGGGAACATCAGCCCCAGCATTTT; size: NA; V: TRBV15; D: NA; J: TRBJ1-5
CDR3: CASSFGDYGYTF; DNA: TGTGCCAGCAGCTTCGGGGACTATGGCTACACCTTC; size: NA; V: TRBV5-4; D: NA; J: TRBJ1-2
CDR3: CASREEGNTGELFF; DNA: TGTGCCAGCAGGGAGGAGGGGAACACCGGGGAGCTGTTTTTT; size: few; V: TRBV2; D: NA; J: TRBJ2-2
CDR3: CASSLLIGTPTHEQYF; DNA: TGTGCCAGCAGTTTATTGATTGGGACCCCTACCCACGAGCAGTACTTC; size: NA; V: TRBV27; D: NA; J: TRBJ2-7
CDR3: CASSQDSSDGNQPQHF; DNA: TGCGCCAGCAGCCAAGACTCCTCGGACGGCAATCAGCCCCAGCATTTT; size: NA; V: TRBV4-1; D: NA; J: TRBJ1-5
CDR3: CASSFGGSLEQFF; DNA: TGTGCCAGCAGCTTCGGCGGGAGCCTTGAGCAGTTCTTC; size: NA; V: TRBV11-2; D: TRBD2; J: TRBJ2-1
CDR3: CASSFWGHNHYEQYF; DNA: TGTGCCAGCAGCTTTTGGGGGCACAACCATTACGAGCAGTACTTC; size: NA; V: TRBV7-9; D: NA; J: TRBJ2-7
CDR3: CASSARTGSSYEQYF; DNA: TGTGCCAGCAGCGCTCGGACAGGAAGCTCCTACGAGCAGTACTTC; size: once; V: TRBV13; D: TRBD1; J: TRBJ2-7
CDR3: CATRSGVAEAFF; DNA: TGTGCCACCAGGAGTGGAGTAGCTGAAGCTTTCTTT; size: NA; V: TRBV11-1; D: NA; J: TRBJ1-1
CDR3: CASSGTENRITDTQYF; DNA: TGTGCCAGCAGCGGAACCGAGAACAGAATCACAGATACGCAGTATTTT; size: once; V: TRBV2; D: NA; J: TRBJ2-3
CDR3: CASSLQQGSTKEYF; DNA: TGCGCCAGCAGCTTACAACAGGGGTCTACGAAGGAGTACTTC; size: NA; V: TRBV4-1; D: TRBD1; J: TRBJ2-7
CDR3: CASSPEGLAGNEQFF; DNA: TGTGCCAGCTCACCAGAGGGACTAGCGGGAAATGAGCAGTTCTTC; size: NA; V: TRBV18; D: TRBD2; J: TRBJ2-1
CDR3: CASSLDRGVSNQPQHF; DNA: TGTGCCAGCAGCTTAGACAGGGGAGTAAGCAATCAGCCCCAGCATTTT; size: NA; V: TRBV7-8; D: TRBD1; J: TRBJ1-5
CDR3: CASSLEGGANYGYTF; DNA: TGTGCCAGCAGCTTAGAGGGGGGCGCTAACTATGGCTACACCTTC; size: once; V: TRBV7-8; D: NA; J: TRBJ1-2
CDR3: CASSQGERITDTQYF; DNA: TGCGCCAGCAGCCAAGGGGAGAGGATAACAGATACGCAGTATTTT; size: NA; V: TRBV4-1; D: NA; J: TRBJ2-3
CDR3: CASSVGAGDNQPQHF; DNA: TGTGCCAGCAGCGTAGGGGCAGGGGACAATCAGCCCCAGCATTTT; size: few; V: TRBV9; D: NA; J: TRBJ1-5
CDR3: CASSLPDGELFF; DNA: TGTGCCAGCAGCCTGCCCGACGGGGAGCTGTTTTTT; size: NA; V: TRBV6-5; D: NA; J: TRBJ2-2
CDR3: CASSLDRGKPNEQFF; DNA: TGTGCCAGCAGTTTGGACAGGGGGAAACCCAATGAGCAGTTCTTC; size: NA; V: TRBV27; D: TRBD1; J: TRBJ2-1
CDR3: CASSAGGDTGELFF; DNA: TGTGCCAGCAGCGCCGGGGGAGACACCGGGGAGCTGTTTTTT; size: NA; V: TRBV9; D: NA; J: TRBJ2-2
CDR3: CASSLGAYEQYF; DNA: TGTGCCAGCAGCTTAGGGGCCTACGAGCAGTACTTC; size: NA; V: TRBV11-2; D: NA; J: TRBJ2-7
CDR3: CASSERGANYGYTF; DNA: TGCGCCAGCAGTGAGAGGGGAGCTAACTATGGCTACACCTTC; size: NA; V: TRBV10-1; D: NA; J: TRBJ1-2
CDR3: CASSLTGHLYNEQFF; DNA: TGTGCCAGCAGCTTAACGGGACACCTCTACAATGAGCAGTTCTTC; size: NA; V: TRBV13; D: NA; J: TRBJ2-1
CDR3: CASSVGFGRNEQFF; DNA: TGTGCCAGCAGCGTAGGTTTCGGGAGGAATGAGCAGTTCTTC; size: NA; V: TRBV9; D: TRBD2; J: TRBJ2-1
CDR3: CASSFSGVSLQETQYF; DNA: TGTGCCAGCAGCTTCTCAGGGGTTTCCCTCCAAGAGACCCAGTACTTC; size: NA; V: TRBV7-9; D: NA; J: TRBJ2-5
CDR3: CASSYSVDRAYGYTF; DNA: TGTGCCAGCAGTTACTCGGTCGATAGGGCCTATGGCTACACCTTC; size: NA; V: TRBV6-5; D: NA; J: TRBJ1-2
CDR3: CASSPTGTGSEAFF; DNA: TGTGCCAGTAGCCCTACCGGGACAGGGTCAGAAGCTTTCTTT; size: NA; V: TRBV19; D: TRBD1; J: TRBJ1-1
CDR3: CASRRVSSYNEQFF; DNA: TGTGCCAGTAGGCGGGTCTCCTCCTACAATGAGCAGTTCTTC; size: once; V: TRBV19; D: NA; J: TRBJ2-1
CDR3: CASSFSTSGYNEQFF; DNA: TGTGCCAGCAGCTTTTCCACTAGCGGTTACAATGAGCAGTTCTTC; size: NA; V: TRBV5-6; D: TRBD2; J: TRBJ2-1
CDR3: CASTTHFLTDTQYF; DNA: TGTGCCAGCACGACCCATTTCCTCACAGATACGCAGTATTTT; size: NA; V: TRBV6-1; D: NA; J: TRBJ2-3